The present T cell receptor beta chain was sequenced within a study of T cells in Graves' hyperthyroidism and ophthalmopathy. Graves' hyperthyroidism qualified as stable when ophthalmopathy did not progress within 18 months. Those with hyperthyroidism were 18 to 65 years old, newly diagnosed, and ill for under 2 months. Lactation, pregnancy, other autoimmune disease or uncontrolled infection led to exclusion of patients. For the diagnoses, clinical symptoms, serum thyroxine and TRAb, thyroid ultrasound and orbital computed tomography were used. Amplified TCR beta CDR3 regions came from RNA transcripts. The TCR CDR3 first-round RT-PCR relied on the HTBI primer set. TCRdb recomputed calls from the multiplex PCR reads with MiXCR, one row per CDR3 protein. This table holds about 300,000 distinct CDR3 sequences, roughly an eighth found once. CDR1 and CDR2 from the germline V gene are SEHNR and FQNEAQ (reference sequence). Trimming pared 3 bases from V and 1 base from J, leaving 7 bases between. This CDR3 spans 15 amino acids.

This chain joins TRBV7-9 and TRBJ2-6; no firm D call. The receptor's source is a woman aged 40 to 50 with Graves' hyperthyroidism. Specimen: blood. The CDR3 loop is CASSFRPSGANVLTF. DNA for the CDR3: TGTGCCAGCAGCTTTCGTCCTTCTGGGGCCAACGTCCTGACTTTC.